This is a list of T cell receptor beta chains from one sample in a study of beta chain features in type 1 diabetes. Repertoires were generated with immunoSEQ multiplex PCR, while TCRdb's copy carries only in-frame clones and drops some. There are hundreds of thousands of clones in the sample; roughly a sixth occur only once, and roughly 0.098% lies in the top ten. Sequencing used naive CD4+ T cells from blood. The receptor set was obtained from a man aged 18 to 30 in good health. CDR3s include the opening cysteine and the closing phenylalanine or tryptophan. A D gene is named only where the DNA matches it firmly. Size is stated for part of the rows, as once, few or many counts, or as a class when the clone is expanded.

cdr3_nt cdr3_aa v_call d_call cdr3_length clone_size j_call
TGTGCCAGCAGCCAAGATCTTAGGGGCCAGCAGTACTTC CASSQDLRGQQYF TRBV14 - 13 few TRBJ2-7
TGTGCCAGCAGCCAAACTGGAACCTACAATGAGCAGTTCTTC CASSQTGTYNEQFF TRBV7-3 - 14 few TRBJ2-1
TGTGCCAGCAGCCAAGACACAGGTAGCAATCAGCCCCAGCATTTT CASSQDTGSNQPQHF TRBV4-2 - 15 few TRBJ1-5
TGTGCCTGGACCCTGGGACTTCCTAACACCATATATTTT CAWTLGLPNTIYF TRBV30 - 13 few TRBJ1-3
TGTGCCAGCAGCCGGACATTTAATAACTATGGCTACACCTTC CASSRTFNNYGYTF TRBV28 - 14 - TRBJ1-2
TGTGCCAGCAGAGGGGGCGGCTATGGCTACACCTTC CASRGGGYGYTF TRBV2 TRBD1 12 - TRBJ1-2
TGTGCCAGCAGTTTTTCTCCAGATACGCAGTATTTT CASSFSPDTQYF TRBV28 - 12 few TRBJ2-3
TGTGCCAGCAGCTTGGCCTTTGACAGGGTTGATACGCAGTATTTT CASSLAFDRVDTQYF TRBV5-4 TRBD1 15 - TRBJ2-3
TGCGCCAGCAGCCACCCGGGGCGTCGGCGACTCAGCACAGATACGCAGTATTTT CASSHPGRRRLSTDTQYF TRBV4-1 - 18 - TRBJ2-3
TGTGCCAGCATGCGGGGGACAGGTCGAGGCACTGAAGCTTTCTTT CASMRGTGRGTEAFF TRBV2 TRBD1 15 - TRBJ1-1
TGTGCCAGCAGATCGGACAGGGGAGGTAGCAATCAGCCCCAGCATTTT CASRSDRGGSNQPQHF TRBV7-9 TRBD1 16 - TRBJ1-5
TGTGCCAGCAGCTTATTTGGTGCAGATACGCAGTATTTT CASSLFGADTQYF TRBV11-2 - 13 few TRBJ2-3
TGCAGCGTTGAAGGGCAGGGGGCCAGCGAGACCCAGTACTTC CSVEGQGASETQYF TRBV29-1 TRBD1 14 few TRBJ2-5
TGCGCCAGCAGCTTGGGACAGGGGGCGTACGAGCAGTACTTC CASSLGQGAYEQYF TRBV5-1 TRBD1 14 - TRBJ2-7
TGTGCCAGCTCACCCCAGACAGGGTGGGGTGATACGCAGTATTTT CASSPQTGWGDTQYF TRBV18 TRBD1 15 few TRBJ2-3